This T cell receptor beta chain comes out of a study of cytomegalovirus exposure and HLA in healthy donors. Study-wide points: There were reportedly fewer N-insertions in an Asian-associated ancestry cluster than the approximately 600-donor mean, in a later analysis.

The PCR contained 60 Vbeta and 13 Jbeta primers. Generated by immunoSEQ multiplex PCR, the TCRdb table keeps only in-frame clones and is missing some. Its clone listing holds about 200,000 clones. About this clone itself: Its antigen is undetermined.

CDR1 is SGHRS, CDR2 YFSETQ, per germline. The CDR3 spans 15 residues. Trimming removed 4 bases from V and 2 bases from J; junction bases left unmatched: 5. The rearrangement links TRBV5-1 to TRBJ2-3, with 9 bases matching TRBD1. The origin of this receptor is a girl aged 2 to 9 in good health and CMV-seropositive. The sample taken for sequencing was PBMCs. The CDR3 region has the DNA TGCGCCAGCAGCGCCGTACAGGGGGCCACAGATACGCAGTATTTT. Encoded protein: CASSAVQGATDTQYF.